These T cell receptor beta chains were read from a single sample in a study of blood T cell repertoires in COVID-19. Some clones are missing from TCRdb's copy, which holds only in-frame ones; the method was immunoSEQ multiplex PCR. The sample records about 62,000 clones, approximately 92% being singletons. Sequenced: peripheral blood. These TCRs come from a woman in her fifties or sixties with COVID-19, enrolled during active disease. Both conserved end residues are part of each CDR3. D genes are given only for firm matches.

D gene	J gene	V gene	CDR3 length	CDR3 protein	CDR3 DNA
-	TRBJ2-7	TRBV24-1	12	CATSLRSSEQYF	TGTGCCACCAGCCTTCGTTCCTCCGAGCAGTACTTC
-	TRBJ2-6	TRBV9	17	CASSLSTGLSGANVLTF	TGTGCCAGCAGCCTATCGACAGGTCTCTCTGGGGCCAACGTCCTGACTTTC
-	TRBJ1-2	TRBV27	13	CASSPDRNYGYTF	TGTGCCAGCAGTCCCGACAGGAACTATGGCTACACCTTC
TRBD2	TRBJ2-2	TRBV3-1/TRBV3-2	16	CASSQGTSGNTGELFF	TGTGCCAGCAGCCAAGGGACTAGCGGGAACACCGGGGAGCTGTTTTTT
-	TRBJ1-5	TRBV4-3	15	CASSQDSGVRQPQHF	TGCGCCAGCAGCCAAGATAGCGGGGTTAGGCAGCCCCAGCATTTT
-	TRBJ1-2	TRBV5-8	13	CASTPTGNYGYTF	TGTGCCAGCACCCCCACAGGGAACTATGGCTACACCTTC
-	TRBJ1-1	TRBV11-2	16	CASSLDGGAGRTEAFF	TGTGCCAGCAGCTTAGATGGAGGGGCGGGGCGCACTGAAGCTTTCTTT
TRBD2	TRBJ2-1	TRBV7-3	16	CASSSPTSGRNNEQFF	TGTGCCAGCAGCTCGCCGACTAGCGGGCGGAACAATGAGCAGTTCTTC
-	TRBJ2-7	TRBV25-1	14	CASSGSGRSYEQYF	TGTGCCAGCAGTGGTAGCGGCAGATCCTACGAGCAGTACTTC
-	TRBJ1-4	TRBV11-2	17	CASSLFGRQEANEKLFF	TGTGCCAGCAGCTTATTCGGCAGACAGGAGGCTAATGAAAAACTGTTTTTT
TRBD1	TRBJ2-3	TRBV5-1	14	CASSADRVVDTQYF	TGCGCCAGCAGCGCGGACAGGGTGGTGGATACGCAGTATTTT
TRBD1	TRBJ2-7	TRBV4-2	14	CASSQAQGAYEQYF	TGTGCCAGCAGCCAAGCACAGGGGGCGTACGAGCAGTACTTC
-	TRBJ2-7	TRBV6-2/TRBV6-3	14	CASSRDTSYYEQYF	TGTGCCAGCAGTCGGGACACGAGCTACTACGAGCAGTACTTC
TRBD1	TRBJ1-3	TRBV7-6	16	CASSLAMAGGGNTIYF	TGTGCCAGCAGCTTAGCGATGGCAGGGGGAGGAAACACCATATATTTT
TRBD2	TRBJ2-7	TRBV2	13	CASSHVAGGEQYF	TGTGCCAGCAGTCATGTAGCGGGAGGTGAGCAGTACTTC
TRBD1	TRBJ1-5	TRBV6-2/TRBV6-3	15	CASSRDRGVGQPQHF	TGTGCCAGCAGTCGGGACAGGGGCGTGGGTCAGCCCCAGCATTTT
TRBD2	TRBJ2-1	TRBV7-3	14	CASSLAGGVNEQFF	TGTGCCAGCAGCCTAGCGGGAGGAGTGAATGAGCAGTTCTTC
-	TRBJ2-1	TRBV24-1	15	CATSFPGSRGNEQFF	TGTGCCACCAGTTTTCCCGGGAGCCGGGGCAATGAGCAGTTCTTC